A single sample is the source of the 14 T cell receptor beta chains below, sequenced in a study of T cell repertoires in cytomegalovirus infection. TCRdb redid the calling of the reads with MiXCR, one entry per CDR3 protein. The repertoire consists of fewer than 300,000 distinct CDR3 sequences, with over 20% occurring once and the leading ten covering around 13%. Sequencing input: PBMCs. Receptors were obtained from a human donor in good health (CMV status not recorded). Some clones in this sample may be carry-over from other donors' samples.

This clonotype was counted between two and nine times. V gene TRBV7-2 combines with J gene TRBJ1-3, with TRBD1 matching 7 bases. Trimming cost V 5 bases and J 3 bases; bases outside gene matches: 13. CDR3 length: 17 residues. The germline CDR1 and CDR2 sequences are SGHTA and FQGNSA. As DNA, the CDR3 is TGTGCCAGCAGCGCTCGACAGGGTTCCTATAGTGGAAACACCATATATTTT. Amino acids: CASSARQGSYSGNTIYF.

This clonotype was observed many times. The rearrangement uses TRBV27 and TRBJ1-5, with D unclear. The CDR3 consists of 15 residues. CDR1 and CDR2 (germline): MNHEY, SMNVEV (reference sequence). Trimming cost V 10 bases and J 6 bases, with 22 bases left between them. CDR3: CANTPIEPRRQPQHF. In nucleotides, the CDR3 is TGTGCCAACACCCCGATCGAACCGCGGCGTCAGCCCCAGCATTTT.

The genes are TRBV19 and TRBJ1-2, with unresolved D. The CDR3 loop spans 11 amino acids. Germline values: CDR1 LNHDA, CDR2 SQIVND (reference sequence). With 8 bases removed from V and 0 bases from J, the gap between germline ends came to 4 bases. The CDR3 region has the DNA TGTGCCAGTTCAGCTAACTATGGCTACACCTTC. Translation gives CASSANYGYTF.

V and J are TRBV2 and TRBJ1-1; D unclear. The CDR3 extends over 16 amino acids. The V and J ends lost 0 bases and 3 bases respectively, with 14 bases between them. Germline V gives CDR1 SNHLY, CDR2 FYNNEI. The CDR3 region has the DNA TGTGCCAGCAGTGAAGCCATGGGAGGCCGGTACACTGAAGCTTTCTTT. Its protein is CASSEAMGGRYTEAFF. Using reference TRBV2 and TRBJ1-1 for the parts outside the CDR3, the full variable domain is EPEVTQTPSHQVTQMGQEVILRCVPISNHLYFYWYRQILGQKVEFLVSFYNNEISEKSEIFDDQFSVERPDGSNFTLKIRSTKLEDSAMYFCASSEAMGGRYTEAFFGQGTRLTVV.

This clonotype was seen many times. The chain joins TRBV28 to TRBJ1-5; D is undetermined. The V end lost 4 bases, the J end lost 4 bases, and 11 bases lay between the germline ends. CDR3 length: 14 amino acids. Germline CDR1 MDHEN, CDR2 SYDVKM. CDR3 sequence reads: CASSSIQANQPQHF. DNA of the CDR3: TGTGCCAGCAGTTCTATCCAGGCGAATCAGCCCCAGCATTTT.

This clonotype has at least ten counts. The chain links TRBV7-2 to TRBJ2-3; 9 nucleotides line up with TRBD2. Germline V gene data show CDR1 as SGHTA and CDR2 as FQGNSA. CDR3 size: 17 residues. The V and J ends lost 5 bases and 5 bases, in that order; junction bases with no gene match: 14. As DNA, the CDR3 is TGTGCCAGCAGCCCTAAGGATGGGCGGGAGGGGAAAGATACGCAGTATTTT. Translating gives CASSPKDGREGKDTQYF.

The chain couples TRBV27 to TRBJ2-1; 10 bases line up with TRBD2. The V gene end was trimmed by 6 bases and the J gene end by 7 bases; junction bases not matched to a gene: 9. The CDR3 totals 15 residues. Germline V CDR1 and CDR2: MNHEY, SMNVEV (reference sequence). CDR3 protein: CASRSSSGSWNEQFF. The CDR3 coding sequence is TGTGCCAGCAGATCATCTAGCGGGAGTTGGAATGAGCAGTTCTTC.

The chain combines TRBV6-6 with TRBJ2-5; D is unclear. The germline CDR1 and CDR2 sequences are MNHNY and SVGAGI (reference sequence). The CDR3 spans 10 residues. Trimming left V 3 bases short and J 10 bases short, with 6 bases between. The CDR3 DNA reads as TGTGCCAGCAGTTATTCGGACCAGTACTTC. Protein: CASSYSDQYF.

This clonotype was seen a handful of times. The J gene is TRBJ2-7, the V gene TRBV5-1; either TRBD1 or TRBD2 may supply D (5 bases each). The CDR3 consists of 15 residues. CDR1 and CDR2 (germline): SGHRS, YFSETQ. Trimming shortened V by 0 bases and J by 8 bases, and 18 bases separated the two germline ends. CDR3 in amino acids: CASSLDPGTPGKQYF. DNA for the CDR3: TGCGCCAGCAGCTTGGATCCCGGGACCCCGGGCAAGCAGTACTTC. Supplemented by reference TRBV5-1 and TRBJ2-7, the full variable domain reads KAGVTQTPRYLIKTRGQQVTLSCSPISGHRSVSWYQQTPGQGLQFLFEYFSETQRNKGNFPGRFSGRQFSNSRSEMNVSTLELGDSALYLCASSLDPGTPGKQYFGPGTRLTVT.

This clonotype was seen a few times. The rearrangement links TRBV4-3 to TRBJ2-7, with TRBD2 matching over 16 bases. Germline V lookup: CDR1 LGHNA, CDR2 YSLEER. Trimming removed 4 bases from V and 3 bases from J; junction bases left unmatched: 6. The CDR3 has 17 amino acids. This CDR3 is CASSLGTSGRGSYEQYF. CDR3 DNA: TGCGCCAGCAGCCTCGGGACTAGCGGGAGGGGTAGCTACGAGCAGTACTTC.

The chain has TRBV3-1 and TRBJ2-7; D gene unclear. There are 14 residues in the CDR3. Germline V gene sequence: CDR1 LGHDT, CDR2 YNNKEL (reference sequence). The V gene lost 1 base and the J gene lost 2 bases, with 9 bases spanning the gap. Here the CDR3 DNA reads TGTGCCAGCAGCCAAGTTTTCAGTACCTACGAGCAGTACTTC. Protein sequence: CASSQVFSTYEQYF.

This clonotype appeared many times. The chain couples TRBV7-2 to TRBJ2-3; 8 bases match TRBD2. Looked up from germline, CDR1 is SGHTA and CDR2 is FQGNSA. The junction had 9 bases not matched to a gene; V was cut back by 5 bases and J by 2 bases. CDR3 length: 16 amino acids. CDR3 amino acids: CASSARLAGSTDTQYF. CDR3 nucleotide sequence: TGTGCCAGCAGCGCTAGATTAGCGGGGTCCACAGATACGCAGTATTTT.

This clonotype was seen a few times. The V call is TRBV6-4, the J call TRBJ2-2, with TRBD2 matching over 9 bases. CDR1 and CDR2 from the germline V gene are MRHNA and SNTAGT. The V and J ends lost 0 bases and 0 bases, in that order; junction bases with no gene match: 5. The CDR3 extends over 18 amino acids. CDR3 DNA: TGTGCCAGCAGTGACTCCGTACTAGCGGGTTCGAACACCGGGGAGCTGTTTTTT. Translating gives CASSDSVLAGSNTGELFF.

This clonotype has ten or more counts. This chain uses TRBV7-2 with TRBJ2-5; 14 bases fit TRBD2. CDR1 is SGHTA, CDR2 FQGNSA, per germline. The J segment lost 5 bases and the V segment lost 11 bases, leaving 13 bases of the junction unmatched. This CDR3 is 16 amino acids long. CDR3 coding DNA: TGTGCCCAGGGGGGGACTAGCGGGAGATCAGGGGAGACCCAGTACTTC. It translates to CAQGGTSGRSGETQYF.